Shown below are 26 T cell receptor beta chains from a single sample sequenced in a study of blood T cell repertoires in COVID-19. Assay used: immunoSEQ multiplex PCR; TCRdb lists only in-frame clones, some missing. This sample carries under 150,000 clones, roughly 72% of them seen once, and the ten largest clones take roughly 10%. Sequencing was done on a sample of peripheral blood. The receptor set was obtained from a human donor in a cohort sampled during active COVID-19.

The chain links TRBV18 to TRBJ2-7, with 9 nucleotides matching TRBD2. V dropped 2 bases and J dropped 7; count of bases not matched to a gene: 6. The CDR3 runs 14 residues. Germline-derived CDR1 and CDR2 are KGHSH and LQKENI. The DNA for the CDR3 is TGTGCCAGCTCACCAGGGGCGGGGGGGCCTGAGCAGTACTTC. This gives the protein CASSPGAGGPEQYF.

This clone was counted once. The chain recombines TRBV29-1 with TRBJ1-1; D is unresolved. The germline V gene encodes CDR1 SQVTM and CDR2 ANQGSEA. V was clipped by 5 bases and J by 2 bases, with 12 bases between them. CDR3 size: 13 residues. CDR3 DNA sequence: TGCAGCGTTAGGAGGTCCGTTAACACTGAAGCTTTCTTT. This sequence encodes CSVRRSVNTEAFF.

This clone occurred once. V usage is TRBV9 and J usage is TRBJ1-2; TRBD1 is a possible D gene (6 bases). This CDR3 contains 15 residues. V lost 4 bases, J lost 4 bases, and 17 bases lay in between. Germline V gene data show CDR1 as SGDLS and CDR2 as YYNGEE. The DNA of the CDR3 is TGTGCCAGCAGCCCCGGGGGGGGGCCTAGCTATGGCTACACCTTC. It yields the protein CASSPGGGPSYGYTF. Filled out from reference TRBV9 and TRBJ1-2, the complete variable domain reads DSGVTQTPKHLITATGQRVTLRCSPRSGDLSVYWYQQSLDQGLQFLIQYYNGEERAKGNILERFSAQQFPDLHSELNLSSLELGDSALYFCASSPGGGPSYGYTFGSGTRLTVV.

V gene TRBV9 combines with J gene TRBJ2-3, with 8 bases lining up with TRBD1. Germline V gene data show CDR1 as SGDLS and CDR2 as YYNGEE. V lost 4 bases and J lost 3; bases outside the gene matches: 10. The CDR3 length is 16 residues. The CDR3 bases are TGTGCCAGCAGCCCACGGACAGGGCTCGGGACAGATACGCAGTATTTT. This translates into CASSPRTGLGTDTQYF.

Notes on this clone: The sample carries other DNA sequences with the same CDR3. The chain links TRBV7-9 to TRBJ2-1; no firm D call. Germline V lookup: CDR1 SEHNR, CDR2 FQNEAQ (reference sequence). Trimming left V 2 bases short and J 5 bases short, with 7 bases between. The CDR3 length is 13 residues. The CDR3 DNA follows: TGTGCCAGCAGCTTAAGTGGAGACAATGAGCAGTTCTTC. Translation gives CASSLSGDNEQFF.

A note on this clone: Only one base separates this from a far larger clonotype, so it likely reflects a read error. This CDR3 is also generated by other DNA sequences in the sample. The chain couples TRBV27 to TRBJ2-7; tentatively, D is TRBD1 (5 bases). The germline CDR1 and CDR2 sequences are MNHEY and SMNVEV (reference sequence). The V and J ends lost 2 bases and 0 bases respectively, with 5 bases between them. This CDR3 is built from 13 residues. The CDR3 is CASSLDSSYEQYF. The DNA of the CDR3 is TGTGCCAGCAGTTTAGACAGCTCCTACGAGCAGTACTTC.

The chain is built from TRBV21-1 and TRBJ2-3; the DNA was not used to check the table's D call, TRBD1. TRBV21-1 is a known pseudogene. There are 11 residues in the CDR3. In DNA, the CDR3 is TGTGCCAGCAACTACAGGGGGGATGAGTATTTT. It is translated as CASNYRGDEYF.

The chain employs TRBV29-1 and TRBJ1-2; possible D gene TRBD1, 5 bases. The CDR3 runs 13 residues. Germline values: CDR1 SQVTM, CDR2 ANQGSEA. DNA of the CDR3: TGCAGTATCCAATTGGGGGAGGCCTATGGCTACACCTTC. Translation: CSIQLGEAYGYTF.

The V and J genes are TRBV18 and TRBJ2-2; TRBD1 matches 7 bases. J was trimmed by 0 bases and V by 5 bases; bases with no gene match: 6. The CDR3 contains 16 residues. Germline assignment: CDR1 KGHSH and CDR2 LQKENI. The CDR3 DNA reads TGTGCCAGCTCATCTACAGGGGAAACGAACACCGGGGAGCTGTTTTTT. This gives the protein CASSSTGETNTGELFF.

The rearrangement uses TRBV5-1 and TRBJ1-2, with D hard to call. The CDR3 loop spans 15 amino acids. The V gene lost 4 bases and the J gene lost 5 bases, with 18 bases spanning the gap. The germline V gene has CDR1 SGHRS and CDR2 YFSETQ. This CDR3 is CASSLGGKGRYGYTF. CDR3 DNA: TGCGCCAGCAGCCTTGGCGGGAAGGGAAGGTATGGCTACACCTTC.

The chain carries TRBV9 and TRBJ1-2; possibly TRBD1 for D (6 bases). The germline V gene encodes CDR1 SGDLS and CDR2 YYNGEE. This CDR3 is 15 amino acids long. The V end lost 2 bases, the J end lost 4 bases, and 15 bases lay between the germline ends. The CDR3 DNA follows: TGTGCCAGCAGCGTGGGGCCCGGACAGAGCTATGGCTACACCTTC. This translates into CASSVGPGQSYGYTF.

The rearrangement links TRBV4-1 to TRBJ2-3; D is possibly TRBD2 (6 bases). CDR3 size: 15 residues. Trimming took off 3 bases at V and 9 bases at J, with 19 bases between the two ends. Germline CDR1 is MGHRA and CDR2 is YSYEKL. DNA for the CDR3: TGCGCCAGCAGCCAGGCGGGGCCACCGGTGGCGACGCAGTATTTT. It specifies CASSQAGPPVATQYF.

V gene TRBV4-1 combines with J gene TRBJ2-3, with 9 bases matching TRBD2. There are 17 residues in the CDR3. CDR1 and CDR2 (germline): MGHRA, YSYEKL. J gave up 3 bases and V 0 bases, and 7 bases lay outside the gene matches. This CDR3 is CASSQDGGGGITDTQYF. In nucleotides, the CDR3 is TGCGCCAGCAGCCAAGATGGCGGGGGGGGCATTACAGATACGCAGTATTTT.

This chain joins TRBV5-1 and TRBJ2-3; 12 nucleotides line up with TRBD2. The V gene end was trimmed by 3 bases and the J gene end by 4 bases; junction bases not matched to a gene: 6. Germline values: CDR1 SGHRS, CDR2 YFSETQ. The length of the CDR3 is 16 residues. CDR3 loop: CASSSVLAGGPDTQYF. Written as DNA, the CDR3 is TGCGCCAGCAGCTCCGTCCTAGCGGGGGGGCCAGATACGCAGTATTTT.

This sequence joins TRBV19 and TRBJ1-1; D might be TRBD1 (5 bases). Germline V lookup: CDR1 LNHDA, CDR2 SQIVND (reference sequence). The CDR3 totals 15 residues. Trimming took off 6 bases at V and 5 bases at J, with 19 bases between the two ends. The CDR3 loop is CASSPLRGGRTEAFF. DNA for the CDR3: TGTGCCAGTAGCCCCTTGCGGGGGGGTCGGACTGAAGCTTTCTTT.

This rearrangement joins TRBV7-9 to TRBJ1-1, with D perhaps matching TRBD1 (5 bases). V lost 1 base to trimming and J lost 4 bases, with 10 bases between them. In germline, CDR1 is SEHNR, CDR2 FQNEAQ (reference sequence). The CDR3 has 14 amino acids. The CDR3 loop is CASSLEGVGTEAFF. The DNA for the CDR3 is TGTGCCAGCAGCTTAGAAGGGGTGGGCACTGAAGCTTTCTTT.

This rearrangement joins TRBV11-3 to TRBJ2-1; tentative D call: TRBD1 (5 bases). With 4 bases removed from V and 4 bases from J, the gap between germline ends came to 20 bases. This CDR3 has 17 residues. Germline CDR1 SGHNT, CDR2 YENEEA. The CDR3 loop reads CASSSMAKGQEYNEQFF. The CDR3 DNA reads TGTGCCAGCAGCTCCATGGCAAAGGGGCAGGAGTACAATGAGCAGTTCTTC.

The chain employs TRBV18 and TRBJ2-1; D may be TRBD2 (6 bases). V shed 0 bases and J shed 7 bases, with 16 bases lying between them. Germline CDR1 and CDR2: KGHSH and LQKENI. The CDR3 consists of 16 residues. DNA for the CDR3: TGTGCCAGCTCACCACCAACTAGCCCCCTTGGGAATGAGCAGTTCTTC. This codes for CASSPPTSPLGNEQFF.

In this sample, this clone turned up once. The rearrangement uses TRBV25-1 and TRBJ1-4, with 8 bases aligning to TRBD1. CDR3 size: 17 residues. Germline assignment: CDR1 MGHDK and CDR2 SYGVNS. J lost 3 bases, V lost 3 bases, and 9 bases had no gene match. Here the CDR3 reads CASSETGAALSNEKLFF. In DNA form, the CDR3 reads TGTGCCAGCAGTGAGACAGGGGCAGCTTTATCTAATGAAAAACTGTTTTTT.

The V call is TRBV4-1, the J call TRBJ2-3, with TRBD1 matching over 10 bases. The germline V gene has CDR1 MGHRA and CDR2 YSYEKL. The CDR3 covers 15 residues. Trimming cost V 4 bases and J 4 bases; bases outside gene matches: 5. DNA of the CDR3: TGCGCCAGCAGCCCCCGGGGACAGGGGCCAGATACGCAGTATTTT. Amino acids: CASSPRGQGPDTQYF.

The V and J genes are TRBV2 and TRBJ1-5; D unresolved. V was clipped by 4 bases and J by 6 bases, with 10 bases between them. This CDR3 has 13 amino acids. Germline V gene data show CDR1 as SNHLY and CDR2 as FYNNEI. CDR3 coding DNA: TGTGCCAGCAGTGTAGTTAATCTTCAGCCCCAGCATTTT. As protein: CASSVVNLQPQHF.

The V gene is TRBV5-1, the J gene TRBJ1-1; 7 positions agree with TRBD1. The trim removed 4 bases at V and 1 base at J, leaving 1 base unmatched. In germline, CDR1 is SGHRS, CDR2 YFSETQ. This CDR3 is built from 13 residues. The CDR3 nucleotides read TGCGCCAGCAGCCAGGGGGGGAACACTGAAGCTTTCTTT. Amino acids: CASSQGGNTEAFF.

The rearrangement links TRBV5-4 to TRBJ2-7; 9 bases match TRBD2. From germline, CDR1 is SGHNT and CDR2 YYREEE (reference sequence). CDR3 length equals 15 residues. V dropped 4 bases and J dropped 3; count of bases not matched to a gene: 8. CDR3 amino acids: CASSDPQRGDYEQYF. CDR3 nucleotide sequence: TGTGCCAGCAGCGATCCCCAGCGGGGGGACTACGAGCAGTACTTC.

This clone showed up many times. CDR3 sequence: CASSISGLHYNSPLHF. In nucleotides, the CDR3 is TGTGCCAGTAGTATTTCGGGACTTCACTATAATTCACCCCTCCACTTT. The chain links TRBV19 to TRBJ1-6, with D possibly matching TRBD1 (5 bases). Germline CDR1 reads LNHDA; CDR2 reads SQIVND (reference sequence). V lost 3 bases and J 3 bases, leaving 12 bases between the germline ends. This CDR3 has 16 residues.

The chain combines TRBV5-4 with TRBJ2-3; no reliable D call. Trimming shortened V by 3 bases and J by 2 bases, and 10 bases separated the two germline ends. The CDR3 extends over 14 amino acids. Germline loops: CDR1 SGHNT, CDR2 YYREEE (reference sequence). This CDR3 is CASSSTGLTDTQYF. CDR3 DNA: TGTGCCAGCAGCTCTACTGGGCTCACAGATACGCAGTATTTT.

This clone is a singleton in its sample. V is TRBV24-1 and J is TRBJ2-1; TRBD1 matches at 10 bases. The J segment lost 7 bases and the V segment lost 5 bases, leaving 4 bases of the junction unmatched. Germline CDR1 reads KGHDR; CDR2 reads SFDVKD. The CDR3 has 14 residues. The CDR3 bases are TGTGCCACCAGTGCGACAGGGGGCACGAATGAGCAGTTCTTC. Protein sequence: CATSATGGTNEQFF.